A selection of T cell receptor beta chains follows, all from one sample in a study of CD8 T cells in ankylosing spondylitis. TCRdb re-called the 5' RACE reads with MiXCR, one entry per CDR3 protein. The sample carries roughly 300,000 distinct CDR3 sequences, 8% recorded once. The specimen was blood, either unsorted or a sorted T cell fraction (not recorded which). Receptors were obtained from a male donor with ankylosing spondylitis. Each CDR3 is given without its conserved first and last residue. Each record gives: D gene, clone size, V gene, J gene, CDR3 protein. The D gene is left open where the match is weak. Part of the rows lack a size; the others show once, few, many or a class for expanded clones.

D gene: TRBD2
clone size: .
V gene: TRBV4-1
J gene: TRBJ2-7
CDR3 protein: ASSQTLAGGLTYEQY

D gene: TRBD1
clone size: few
V gene: TRBV2
J gene: TRBJ1-2
CDR3 protein: ASSRDRINYGYT

D gene: .
clone size: many
V gene: TRBV12-3/TRBV12-4
J gene: TRBJ1-5
CDR3 protein: ASTTGGRSSNQPQH

D gene: TRBD1
clone size: few
V gene: TRBV20-1
J gene: TRBJ1-2
CDR3 protein: SAIGQGFYYGYT

D gene: TRBD2
clone size: few
V gene: TRBV20-1
J gene: TRBJ2-3
CDR3 protein: SAKLAGEGDTQY

D gene: .
clone size: .
V gene: TRBV13
J gene: TRBJ2-7
CDR3 protein: ASSGGVEQY

D gene: .
clone size: .
V gene: TRBV5-1
J gene: TRBJ1-1
CDR3 protein: ASSLANEAF

D gene: .
clone size: .
V gene: TRBV24-1
J gene: TRBJ2-7
CDR3 protein: ATSDYTPTGRLEQY

D gene: TRBD1
clone size: many
V gene: TRBV5-1
J gene: TRBJ1-2
CDR3 protein: ASSPGQASTGGYT

D gene: TRBD2
clone size: .
V gene: TRBV20-1
J gene: TRBJ2-1
CDR3 protein: SATRLAGYNEQF

D gene: .
clone size: few
V gene: TRBV28
J gene: TRBJ2-5
CDR3 protein: ASSFGYQETQY